This is a list of T cell receptor beta chains from one sample in a study of shared clonotypes between healthy human individuals. Sequencing was performed with immunoSEQ multiplex PCR; in TCRdb, only in-frame clones are kept and a portion is missing. The sample holds about 470,000 clones, 75% to 85% seen once. Input material: PBMCs. Every receptor here comes from a woman between 40 and 50 years old in good health. Some clones in this sample may be carry-over from other donors' samples. The CDR3 runs from the conserved cysteine through the conserved F or W. D genes are given only for firm matches. Clone sizes are given selectively: once, few, many, or a class where the clone is expanded.

J: TRBJ2-1; V: TRBV18; D: .; size: .; CDR3: CASSPARSYNEQFF; DNA: TGTGCCAGCTCACCAGCCCGGTCCTACAATGAGCAGTTCTTC
J: TRBJ1-2; V: TRBV19; D: TRBD1; size: .; CDR3: CASTPPRQGVYGYTF; DNA: TGTGCCAGTACCCCTCCCCGACAGGGTGTCTATGGCTACACCTTC
J: TRBJ1-5; V: TRBV19; D: .; size: few; CDR3: CASSIAHSQPQHF; DNA: TGTGCCAGTAGTATAGCTCACAGTCAGCCCCAGCATTTT
J: TRBJ2-3; V: TRBV18; D: TRBD1; size: .; CDR3: CASSPTPSGTGRADTQYF; DNA: TGTGCCAGCTCACCAACCCCCTCCGGGACAGGGAGGGCAGATACGCAGTATTTT
J: TRBJ1-3; V: TRBV5-6; D: .; size: .; CDR3: CASSLVGAGSGNTIYF; DNA: TGTGCCAGCAGTCTTGTGGGGGCCGGCTCTGGAAACACCATATATTTT
J: TRBJ2-5; V: TRBV5-4; D: .; size: .; CDR3: CASSLLGFRETQYF; DNA: TGTGCCAGCAGCTTGTTGGGGTTTCGGGAGACCCAGTACTTC
J: TRBJ1-5; V: TRBV27; D: .; size: .; CDR3: CASRPHEEVNQPQHF; DNA: TGTGCCAGCAGACCCCATGAGGAGGTCAATCAGCCCCAGCATTTT
J: TRBJ2-1; V: TRBV5-1; D: TRBD2; size: .; CDR3: CASSSNSGSSYNEQFF; DNA: TGCGCCAGCAGCTCCAATAGCGGGAGCTCCTACAATGAGCAGTTCTTC
J: TRBJ2-7; V: TRBV4-3; D: .; size: .; CDR3: CASSQAAVGGYEQYF; DNA: TGCGCCAGCAGCCAAGCGGCCGTAGGCGGCTACGAGCAGTACTTC
J: TRBJ2-7; V: TRBV15; D: TRBD2; size: .; CDR3: CATSSPRGTSGGAYEQYF; DNA: TGTGCCACCAGCAGCCCCCGAGGGACTAGCGGGGGGGCCTACGAGCAGTACTTC
J: TRBJ1-1; V: TRBV27; D: .; size: .; CDR3: CASSLLENTEAFF; DNA: TGTGCCAGCAGTTTATTGGAGAACACTGAAGCTTTCTTT
J: TRBJ2-5; V: TRBV7-2; D: TRBD1; size: .; CDR3: CASSFPGQGWETQYF; DNA: TGTGCCAGCAGCTTCCCGGGACAGGGGTGGGAGACCCAGTACTTC
J: TRBJ1-4; V: TRBV25-1; D: .; size: .; CDR3: CASSGLRTATNEKLFF; DNA: TGTGCCAGCAGTGGACTAAGAACAGCAACTAATGAAAAACTGTTTTTT
J: TRBJ2-1; V: TRBV9; D: .; size: .; CDR3: CASSDSRGLVQFF; DNA: TGTGCCAGCAGCGATTCCCGGGGGTTGGTGCAGTTCTTC
J: TRBJ2-1; V: TRBV6-5; D: TRBD1; size: .; CDR3: CASRKDRVLYNEQFF; DNA: TGTGCCAGCAGGAAAGACAGGGTGCTATACAATGAGCAGTTCTTC
J: TRBJ1-5; V: TRBV5-1; D: .; size: many; CDR3: CASSLLGPGGNQPQHF; DNA: TGCGCCAGCAGCTTGTTAGGACCCGGGGGCAATCAGCCCCAGCATTTT
J: TRBJ1-4; V: TRBV6-6; D: .; size: .; CDR3: CASSYLSSEKLFF; DNA: TGTGCCAGCAGTTATTTGTCTTCTGAAAAACTGTTTTTT
J: TRBJ1-3; V: TRBV7-2; D: .; size: .; CDR3: CASSGFGPSGNTIYF; DNA: TGTGCCAGCAGCGGATTCGGCCCCTCTGGAAACACCATATATTTT
J: TRBJ2-1; V: TRBV5-1; D: TRBD2; size: .; CDR3: CARTARGVHNEQFF; DNA: TGCGCCAGGACCGCTCGGGGGGTACACAATGAGCAGTTCTTC
J: TRBJ2-7; V: TRBV28; D: TRBD1; size: .; CDR3: CASSSSGTGIHEQYF; DNA: TGTGCCAGCAGTTCATCCGGGACAGGGATCCACGAGCAGTACTTC
J: TRBJ2-7; V: TRBV6-1; D: TRBD1; size: .; CDR3: CASNSDREISEQYF; DNA: TGTGCCAGCAACTCGGACAGGGAAATATCCGAGCAGTACTTC
J: TRBJ2-3; V: TRBV28; D: .; size: .; CDR3: CASSKGSTDTQYF; DNA: TGTGCCAGCAGTAAGGGCAGCACAGATACGCAGTATTTT
J: TRBJ2-3; V: TRBV11-2; D: TRBD2; size: .; CDR3: CASSSGTSLGNTQYF; DNA: TGTGCCAGCAGTTCCGGGACTAGCTTGGGAAATACGCAGTATTTT
J: TRBJ2-7; V: TRBV28; D: TRBD1; size: .; CDR3: CASSSNSDRAWAYEQYF; DNA: TGTGCCAGCAGTTCGAACTCCGACAGGGCGTGGGCCTACGAGCAGTACTTC
J: TRBJ2-3; V: TRBV5-6; D: .; size: .; CDR3: CASSLRGSSTDTQYF; DNA: TGTGCCAGCAGCTTGCGTGGGAGTAGCACAGATACGCAGTATTTT
J: TRBJ1-3; V: TRBV19; D: .; size: once; CDR3: CASTYNGGANSGNTIYF; DNA: TGTGCCAGTACTTACAACGGAGGGGCCAACTCTGGAAACACCATATATTTT
J: TRBJ1-3; V: TRBV5-1; D: .; size: .; CDR3: CASSLDGPSGNTIYF; DNA: TGCGCCAGCAGCTTGGACGGTCCTTCTGGAAACACCATATATTTT
J: TRBJ2-3; V: TRBV5-1; D: TRBD2; size: .; CDR3: CASSLGLATDTQYF; DNA: TGCGCCAGCAGCTTGGGACTAGCGACAGATACGCAGTATTTT
J: TRBJ1-5; V: TRBV14; D: .; size: .; CDR3: CASSHRSSNQPQHF; DNA: TGTGCCAGCAGTCACAGGTCTAGCAATCAGCCCCAGCATTTT
J: TRBJ2-1; V: TRBV7-7; D: TRBD2; size: .; CDR3: CASSLGLAGASEQFF; DNA: TGTGCCAGCAGCTTGGGACTAGCGGGAGCCAGTGAGCAGTTCTTC
J: TRBJ2-7; V: TRBV18; D: TRBD1; size: .; CDR3: CASSGTESYEQYF; DNA: TGTGCCAGCTCGGGGACAGAGTCCTACGAGCAGTACTTC
J: TRBJ1-1; V: TRBV5-1; D: TRBD1; size: .; CDR3: CASSLVPQGTGNTEAFF; DNA: TGCGCCAGCAGCTTGGTACCCCAGGGGACAGGGAATACTGAAGCTTTCTTT
J: TRBJ1-2; V: TRBV5-5; D: .; size: .; CDR3: CASSLMADTNYGYTF; DNA: TGTGCCAGCAGCTTGATGGCAGACACTAACTATGGCTACACCTTC
J: TRBJ2-1; V: TRBV28; D: .; size: .; CDR3: CASSSRWRANNEQFF; DNA: TGTGCCAGCAGTTCCCGCTGGAGGGCCAACAATGAGCAGTTCTTC
J: TRBJ2-5; V: TRBV18; D: .; size: .; CDR3: CASSPQSRGTQYF; DNA: TGTGCCAGCTCACCGCAGAGTCGCGGGACCCAGTACTTC
J: TRBJ2-1; V: TRBV30; D: TRBD2; size: once; CDR3: CAWSEGLAGHNEQFF; DNA: TGTGCCTGGAGTGAGGGACTAGCGGGACACAATGAGCAGTTCTTC
J: TRBJ2-1; V: TRBV7-6; D: .; size: .; CDR3: CASSLGYSRNEQFF; DNA: TGTGCCAGCAGCTTAGGGTACTCGAGGAATGAGCAGTTCTTC
J: TRBJ2-5; V: TRBV5-4; D: TRBD2; size: .; CDR3: CASSPPGGVEETQYF; DNA: TGTGCCAGCAGCCCACCCGGGGGGGTGGAAGAGACCCAGTACTTC
J: TRBJ2-3; V: TRBV5-4; D: .; size: .; CDR3: CASSAGGGKQGTDTQYF; DNA: TGTGCCAGCAGCGCTGGGGGCGGGAAACAAGGCACAGATACGCAGTATTTT
J: TRBJ2-7; V: TRBV19; D: TRBD2; size: .; CDR3: CASSLAGTSGYEQYF; DNA: TGTGCCAGTAGCCTTGCCGGGACTAGCGGCTACGAGCAGTACTTC
J: TRBJ2-1; V: TRBV10-1; D: TRBD2; size: .; CDR3: CASSVSGGGEQFF; DNA: TGCGCCAGCAGTGTCAGCGGGGGGGGTGAGCAGTTCTTC
J: TRBJ2-2; V: TRBV11-2; D: .; size: .; CDR3: CASSLRARTGELFF; DNA: TGTGCCAGCAGCTTAAGGGCCAGAACCGGGGAGCTGTTTTTT
J: TRBJ2-3; V: TRBV4-1; D: TRBD2; size: .; CDR3: CASSQVGLAGGPSDTDTQYF; DNA: TGCGCCAGCAGCCAAGTGGGGCTAGCGGGAGGGCCCTCTGACACAGATACGCAGTATTTT
J: TRBJ2-1; V: TRBV10-3; D: TRBD2; size: .; CDR3: CAISTASGHNNEQFF; DNA: TGTGCCATCAGCACCGCTAGCGGGCACAACAATGAGCAGTTCTTC
J: TRBJ2-5; V: TRBV7-7; D: .; size: .; CDR3: CASSLAGLSETQYF; DNA: TGTGCTAGCAGCTTAGCAGGATTGTCCGAGACCCAGTACTTC
J: TRBJ1-5; V: TRBV10-3; D: .; size: .; CDR3: CAISDRFDQPQHF; DNA: TGTGCCATCAGTGACAGGTTCGATCAGCCCCAGCATTTT
J: TRBJ1-3; V: TRBV28; D: .; size: .; CDR3: CASSYHRQANTIYF; DNA: TGTGCCAGCAGTTATCACAGACAGGCAAACACCATATATTTT
J: TRBJ1-3; V: TRBV5-4; D: .; size: .; CDR3: CASSRKGAGNTIYF; DNA: TGTGCCAGCAGCCGAAAGGGGGCTGGAAACACCATATATTTT
J: TRBJ1-4; V: TRBV6-5; D: .; size: .; CDR3: CASSYSSRAEKLFF; DNA: TGTGCCAGCAGTTACTCGAGCAGGGCTGAAAAACTGTTTTTT
J: TRBJ2-7; V: TRBV19; D: TRBD2; size: .; CDR3: CASSPRTSGSYEQYF; DNA: TGTGCCAGTAGTCCGCGGACTAGCGGCTCCTACGAGCAGTACTTC
J: TRBJ1-5; V: TRBV28; D: .; size: .; CDR3: CASESPSTVSNQPQHF; DNA: TGTGCCAGCGAATCGCCGTCGACAGTTAGCAATCAGCCCCAGCATTTT
J: TRBJ2-3; V: TRBV5-6; D: TRBD2; size: few; CDR3: CASSPPLAVASTDTQYF; DNA: TGTGCCAGCAGCCCCCCCCTAGCGGTAGCTAGCACAGATACGCAGTATTTT
J: TRBJ2-1; V: TRBV9; D: .; size: once; CDR3: CASSVLITGPEQFF; DNA: TGTGCCAGCAGCGTCCTAATTACAGGACCCGAGCAGTTCTTC
J: TRBJ1-4; V: TRBV29-1; D: TRBD1; size: .; CDR3: CSASDRGRISNEKLFF; DNA: TGCAGCGCTTCCGACAGGGGGCGCATCTCTAATGAAAAACTGTTTTTT